This T cell receptor beta chain derives from a study of shared clonotypes between healthy human individuals. Broader study findings: All-four-donor shared clonotypes had higher generation probabilities than non-shared clonotypes did. Sequencing of the sorted subsets was shown by rarefaction to be incomplete despite large depth. Estimated richness was generally greater in naive than memory subsets.

Regarding this clone: Its antigen remains unidentified.

The authors loaded about 0.2 ug DNA, roughly 33,000 T cell genomes, into sorted-subset replicate PCRs. The protocol was immunoSEQ multiplex PCR, while the TCRdb copy is restricted to in-frame clones and leaves out a portion. The sample holds millions of clones, about 92% seen once. CD45RO-negative, CCR7-selected cells formed the naive CD8 fraction, which excluded terminally differentiated effector memory CD45RA+ cells. Trimming removed 6 bases at V and 6 bases at J, with 15 bases between. The CDR3 has 13 amino acids. Germline V gene sequence: CDR1 SNHLY, CDR2 FYNNEI. This TCR came from a man aged 18 to 30 in good health. Some clones in this sample may be carry-over from other donors' samples. The sample taken for sequencing was naive CD8+ T cells from PBMCs. The chain has TRBV2 and TRBJ2-7; possibly TRBD1 or TRBD2 for D (5 bases each). The CDR3 DNA reads as TGTGCCAGCAGGGAGTCGGGGACCATCGAGCAGTACTTC. This translates into CASRESGTIEQYF.